This T cell receptor beta chain was sequenced during a study of lymphopenia after photon versus proton radiotherapy. Study observations and caveats: Under photons, naive T cells and diversity fell while effector/memory populations rose. Post-nadir TCR diversity decline inversely tracked overall survival among those who died.

The CDR3 has 14 residues. Per the germline V gene, CDR1 is KGHSH and CDR2 is LQKENI. Losses at the gene ends were 6 bases for V and 1 base for J; bases not matched to a gene: 5. Profiling relied on immunoSEQ multiplex PCR, and the TCRdb table lists in-frame clones only, not all of them. In the table there are 150,000 or so clones, 80% to 90% of which are singletons. About this clone itself: The target antigen is unknown.

The source is a man aged 45-65 years with gastric cancer. The input for sequencing was peripheral blood, taken from a patient treated with photon-based radiotherapy. The rearrangement joins TRBV18 to TRBJ1-2; TRBD1 aligns across 7 bases. CDR3: CASSPGQLNYGYTF. For the CDR3, the DNA is TGTGCCAGCTCCCCGGGACAGCTTAACTATGGCTACACCTTC.